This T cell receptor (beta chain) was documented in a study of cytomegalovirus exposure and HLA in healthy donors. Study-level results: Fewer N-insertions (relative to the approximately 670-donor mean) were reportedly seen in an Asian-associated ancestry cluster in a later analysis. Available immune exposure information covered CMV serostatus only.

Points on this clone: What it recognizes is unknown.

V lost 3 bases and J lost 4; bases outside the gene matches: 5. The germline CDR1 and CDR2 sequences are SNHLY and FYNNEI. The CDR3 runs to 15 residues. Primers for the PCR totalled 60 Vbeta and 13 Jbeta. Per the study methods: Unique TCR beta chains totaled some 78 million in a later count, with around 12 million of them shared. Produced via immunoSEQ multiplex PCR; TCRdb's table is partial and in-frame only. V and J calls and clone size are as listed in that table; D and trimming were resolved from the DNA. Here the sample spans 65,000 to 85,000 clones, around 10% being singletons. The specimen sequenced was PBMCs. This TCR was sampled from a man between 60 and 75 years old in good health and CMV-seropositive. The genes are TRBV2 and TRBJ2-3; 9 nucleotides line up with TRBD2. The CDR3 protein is CASSDRRGGADTQYF. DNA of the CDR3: TGTGCCAGCAGTGATCGGCGGGGGGGTGCAGATACGCAGTATTTT.